The source of this T cell receptor beta chain is a study of identical twins. Study results and limitations: The study reached conclusions through statistical analysis that was cross-sectional, not following the same donors.

In its sample, this clonotype was seen a few times. The antigen remains unidentified. The germline V gene has CDR1 LNHNV and CDR2 YYDKDF (reference sequence). This CDR3 has 13 residues. The J segment lost 4 bases and the V segment lost 3 bases, leaving 2 bases of the junction unmatched. TCRdb re-called the 5' RACE reads through MiXCR, storing one row per CDR3 protein. This table holds 450,000 or so distinct CDR3 sequences, more than 20% found once. In addition, the sample was reused for a study of T cells expressing NK-cell markers.

The source of this sequence is a woman between 18 and 29 years old in good health. The chain combines TRBV15 with TRBJ1-1; 7 bases are a match to TRBD1. The sequenced sample was CD4+ T cells sorted from blood. The CDR3 is CATSSYRGTEAFF. The CDR3 coding sequence is TGTGCCACCAGCAGTTACAGGGGCACTGAAGCTTTCTTT.